The T cell receptor beta chain under discussion was sequenced for a study of molecular identifiers for immune sequencing clone quantification. Study conclusions and caveats: Spike-in Jurkat TCR RNA from a single cell reportedly registered among 900,000 to 1,000,000 naive cells. Clones above 20 RNA copies contained over 99% of effector molecules and under 1% of naive molecules.

TCRdb recomputed calls from the PCR reads with MiXCR, one row per CDR3 protein. This sample has about 500,000 distinct CDR3 sequences, with about a fifth found just once. The CDR3 loop spans 11 amino acids. In germline, CDR1 is SQVTM, CDR2 ANQGSEA. The ends were cut back, 3 bases at V and 3 bases at J, with 4 bases in the middle. Ten or more counts support this clonotype. The antigen remains undetermined. The chain joins TRBV29-1 to TRBJ2-3, with D unclear. The receptor was derived from a human donor in good health. Some libraries in this study had Jurkat cell RNA spiked in. The sample was naive CD8+ T cells from blood, with Jurkat cell RNA spiked in. Subset reported: FACS-sorted CD8+CD4-CCR7+CD45RA+ naive T cells. As DNA, the CDR3 is TGCAGCGTTGACGATACAGATACGCAGTATTTT. The encoded protein is CSVDDTDTQYF.